This TCR beta chain was recorded in a study of cytomegalovirus exposure and HLA in healthy donors. Findings and limits, study-wide: The study labeled more than 150 TCR beta chains cytomegalovirus-associated.

The PCR made use of 60 Vbeta and 13 Jbeta primers. Data came from immunoSEQ multiplex PCR; TCRdb stores just in-frame clones and leaves some out. The sample consists of 150,000 to 200,000 clones, 70% to 90% of them appearing once. Trimming cost V 3 bases and J 6 bases; bases outside gene matches: 6. The CDR3 spans 14 residues. From germline, CDR1 is WSHSY and CDR2 SAAADI. With respect to this clone: Its target is not known.

This TCR came from a man aged 18 to 30 in good health and CMV-seropositive. The rearrangement uses TRBV10-2 and TRBJ2-3, with 7 bases aligning to TRBD2. The sequenced sample consisted of PBMCs. The CDR3 DNA sequence: TGCGCCAGCAGTGATGGGCTAGCGGCCGATACGCAGTATTTT. This codes for CASSDGLAADTQYF.